Listed here is a single TCR beta chain. As yet, its antigen is unknown. Germline CDR1 SGHAT, CDR2 FQNNGV. The V gene lost 5 bases and the J gene lost 4 bases, with 17 bases spanning the gap. This CDR3 has 15 residues. This entry belongs to a study of vaccination effects on CD4 cells after COVID-19. Overall study: The median interval between the second dose and post-vaccine sampling was 72 days. General observations from the study: Late post-vaccination, clones induced by infection and those induced by vaccine underwent marked clonal contraction.

Sequencing followed a ViraFEST assay step that expanded antigen-specific CD4+ T cells with viral peptide pools. The culture ran for around 10 days before CD4+ T cells were isolated. Either the mRNA-1273 or the BNT162b2 vaccine was given to participants as two doses. Nucleocapsid antibodies stayed negative before and after vaccination, showing no earlier SARS-CoV-2 infection. Wells containing a few million PBMC each were cultured with 9 to 10 IU/ml IL-2 and approximately 10 ug/ml peptides. Produced via immunoSEQ multiplex PCR; TCRdb's table is partial and in-frame only. The table includes around 69,000 clones, 70% to 75% detected once.

This chain connects TRBV11-2 to TRBJ1-2; tentative D call: TRBD1 (5 bases). This TCR was recovered from a human donor who received a COVID-19 vaccine. Here the sequenced sample was CD4+ T cells from PBMCs cultured with HCoV-229E spike peptides, taken after COVID-19 vaccination. The CDR3 spells CASSPAGRASYGYTF. CDR3 nucleotide sequence: TGTGCCAGCAGCCCAGCAGGGAGGGCCTCCTATGGCTACACCTTC.